A single sample gave rise to the 8 T cell receptor beta chains below, sequenced in a study of blood T cell repertoires in COVID-19. Generated by immunoSEQ multiplex PCR, the TCRdb table keeps only in-frame clones and is missing some. Of 39,000 or so clones listed, about 82% are singletons. The sample taken for sequencing was peripheral blood. The receptor set was obtained from a man aged 55 to 70 in a cohort sampled during active COVID-19.

The gene calls are TRBV28 and TRBJ1-2; D is unclear. The CDR3 extends over 13 amino acids. V was clipped by 3 bases and J by 7 bases, with 12 bases between them. CDR1 is MDHEN and CDR2 is SYDVKM in the germline V gene. CDR3 loop: CASSFPPLSGYTF. CDR3 nucleotide sequence: TGTGCCAGCAGTTTCCCCCCCCTTAGTGGCTACACCTTC.

As concerns this clone: Additional DNA sequences in this sample encode the identical CDR3. The V call is TRBV28, the J call TRBJ2-5, with 14 bases identical to TRBD2. The CDR3 sequence is 14 residues long. CDR1 and CDR2 from the germline V gene are MDHEN and SYDVKM. With 8 bases clipped from V and 5 bases from J, the junction kept 4 bases outside the gene matches. CDR3 sequence reads: CASGGLAGVETQYF. As DNA, the CDR3 is TGTGCCAGCGGGGGACTAGCGGGAGTCGAGACCCAGTACTTC. Combining the CDR3 with reference TRBV28 and TRBJ2-5 gives the whole variable domain DVKVTQSSRYLVKRTGEKVFLECVQDMDHENMFWYRQDPGLGLRLIYFSYDVKMKEKGDIPEGYSVSREKKERFSLILESASTNQTSMYLCASGGLAGVETQYFGPGTRLLVL.

The table lists this clone with a few counts. This chain uses TRBV2 with TRBJ1-6, with a tentative D call TRBD1 (5 bases). Germline V gene lookup returns CDR1 SNHLY and CDR2 FYNNEI. The CDR3 sequence is 13 residues long. The CDR3 DNA reads as TGTGCAACCTTTCCCGGGGGGGATTCACCCCTCCACTTT. As protein: CATFPGGDSPLHF.

V is TRBV4-3 and J is TRBJ1-6; D not certain. From germline, CDR1 is LGHNA and CDR2 YSLEER. V lost 1 base, J lost 7 bases, and 11 bases lay in between. The CDR3 has 15 residues. CDR3 in amino acids: CASSQVESANSPLHF. In nucleotides, the CDR3 is TGCGCCAGCAGCCAAGTGGAGAGCGCCAATTCACCCCTCCACTTT.

The chain joins TRBV9 to TRBJ2-2; perhaps TRBD2 as D (7 bases). Germline V gives CDR1 SGDLS, CDR2 YYNGEE. V was cut by 2 bases and J by 5 bases, with 10 bases left in between. CDR3 length: 14 residues. CDR3 amino acids: CASSVKGGTGELFF. CDR3 bases: TGTGCCAGCAGCGTGAAGGGGGGGACCGGGGAGCTGTTTTTT.

The chain carries TRBV11-2 and TRBJ2-7; 8 positions match TRBD1. The V and J ends lost 1 base and 3 bases, in that order; junction bases with no gene match: 8. CDR3 length: 16 residues. Germline V gene sequence: CDR1 SGHAT, CDR2 FQNNGV. CDR3 in DNA: TGTGCCAGCAGCTTAGTAGGGGCCGACAGGGGCTACGAGCAGTACTTC. Protein product: CASSLVGADRGYEQYF.

V usage is TRBV7-2 and J usage is TRBJ2-3, with 10 bases that match TRBD1. Losses at the gene ends were 9 bases for V and 0 bases for J; bases not matched to a gene: 3. Germline assignment: CDR1 SGHTA and CDR2 FQGNSA. The CDR3 is made up of 14 amino acids. This CDR3 is CASRQGASTDTQYF. CDR3 DNA: TGTGCCAGTCGACAGGGGGCCAGCACAGATACGCAGTATTTT.

V and J are TRBV7-2 and TRBJ2-1; 10 bases map to TRBD1. V trimming: 4 bases; J trimming: 15 bases; junction bases outside the gene matches: 6. This CDR3 is 12 amino acids long. Germline V CDR1 and CDR2: SGHTA, FQGNSA. CDR3 region: CASSSGTGVWFF. Here the CDR3 DNA reads TGTGCCAGCAGCTCTGGGACAGGGGTTTGGTTCTTC.